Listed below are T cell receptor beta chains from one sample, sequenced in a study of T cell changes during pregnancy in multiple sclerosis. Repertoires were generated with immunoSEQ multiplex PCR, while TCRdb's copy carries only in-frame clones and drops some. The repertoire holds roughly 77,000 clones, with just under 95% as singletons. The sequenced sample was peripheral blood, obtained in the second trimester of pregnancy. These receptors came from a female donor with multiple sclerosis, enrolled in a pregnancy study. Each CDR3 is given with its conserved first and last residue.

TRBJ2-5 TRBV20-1 CSAYPVETQYF
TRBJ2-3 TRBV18 CASSPDSDTQYF
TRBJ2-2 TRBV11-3 CASSPSGTGELFF
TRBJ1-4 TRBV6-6 CASSQRRTNEKLFF
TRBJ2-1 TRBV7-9 CASSLTSGAYNEQFF
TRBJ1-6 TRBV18 CASSPPRAESPLHF
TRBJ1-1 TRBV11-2 CASSRILMGAEAFF
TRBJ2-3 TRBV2 CASRVGTSGSTQYF
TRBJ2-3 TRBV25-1 CASTGVSTDTQYF
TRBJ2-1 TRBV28 CASRTSGGSSHEQFF
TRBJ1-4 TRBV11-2 CASSLDRVGEKLFF
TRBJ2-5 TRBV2 CASIEGSYQETQYF
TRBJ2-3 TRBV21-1 CASGITTIAPGQGIGTDTQYF
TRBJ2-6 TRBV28 CASSWRRGLASSGANVLTF
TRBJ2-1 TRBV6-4 CASSPLAGGGYNEQFF
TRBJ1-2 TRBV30 CALQGAYGYTF
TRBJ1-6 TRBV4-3 CASSQALWDRALIALHF
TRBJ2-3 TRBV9 CASSVTSDHTDTQYF
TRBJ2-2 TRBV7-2 CASSLWLAGRGGELFF
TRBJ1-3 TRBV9 CASSVSGFSGNTIYF
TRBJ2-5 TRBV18 CASSGRDRGGETQYF
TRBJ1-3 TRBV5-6 CASSLSGAGNTIYF
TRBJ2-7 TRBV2 CASSEALRSPYEQYF
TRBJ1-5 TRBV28 CASSLGATQHF
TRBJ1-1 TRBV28 CASREILRDTEAFF
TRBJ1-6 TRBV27 CASSLSDSDNSPLHF
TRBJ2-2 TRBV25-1 CASSVGPHSSGELFF
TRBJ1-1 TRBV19 CASSIRILGGFTEAFF
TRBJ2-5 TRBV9 CASSTHKLGQETQYF
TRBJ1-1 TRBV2 CGVGANTEAFF
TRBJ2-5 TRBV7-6 CASSSRETQYF
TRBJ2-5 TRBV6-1 CASSEHGTAEETQYF
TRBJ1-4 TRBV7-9 CASSPPGQANEKLFF
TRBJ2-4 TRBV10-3 CAISDIERGGKNIQYF
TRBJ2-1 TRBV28 CASSSTLAGGIHEQFF
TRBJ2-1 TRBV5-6 CASSLVVGGGSYNEQFF
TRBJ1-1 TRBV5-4 CASSSDSWTEAFF
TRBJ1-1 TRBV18 CASSPENPQVNTEAFF
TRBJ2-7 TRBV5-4 CASSDRLAGLPYEQYF
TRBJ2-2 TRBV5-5 CASSTGLAGVDGELFF
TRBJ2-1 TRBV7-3 CASSPDEGNEQFF
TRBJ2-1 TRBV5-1 CASGVLAGGNEQFF
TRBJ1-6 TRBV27 CASSQGVSPLHF
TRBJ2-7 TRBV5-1 CASRSGVGEQYF
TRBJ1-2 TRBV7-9 CASSLGEYYGYTF
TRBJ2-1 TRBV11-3 CASSLDGPGGRAAQFF
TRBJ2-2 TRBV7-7 CASSLGAQGNTGELFF
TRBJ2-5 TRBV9 CASSVGDTVGQETQYF
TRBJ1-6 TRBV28 CASSKGAPYDSPLHF